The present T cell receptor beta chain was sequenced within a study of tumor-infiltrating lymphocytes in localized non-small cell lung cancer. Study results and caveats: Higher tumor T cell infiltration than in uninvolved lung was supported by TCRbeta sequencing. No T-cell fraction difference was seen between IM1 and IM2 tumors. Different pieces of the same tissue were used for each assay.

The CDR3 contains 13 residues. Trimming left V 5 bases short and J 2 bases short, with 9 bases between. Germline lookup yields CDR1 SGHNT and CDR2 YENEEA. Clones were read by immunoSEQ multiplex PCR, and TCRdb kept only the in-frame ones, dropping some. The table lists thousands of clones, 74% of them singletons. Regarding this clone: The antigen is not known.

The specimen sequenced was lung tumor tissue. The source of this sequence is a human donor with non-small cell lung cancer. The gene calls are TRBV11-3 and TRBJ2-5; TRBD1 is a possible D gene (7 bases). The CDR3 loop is CASSAGQQETQYF. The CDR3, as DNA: TGTGCCAGCAGCGCGGGACAGCAAGAGACCCAGTACTTC.